Listed below are T cell receptor beta chains from one sample, sequenced in a study of cytomegalovirus exposure and HLA in healthy donors. Some clones are missing from TCRdb's copy, which holds only in-frame ones; the method was immunoSEQ multiplex PCR. The sample lists 150,000 to 200,000 clones, roughly 86% occurring once. The source material was PBMCs. These receptors were taken from a girl aged 10-17 years in good health and CMV-seropositive. Each CDR3 is given with its conserved first and last residue. The order of the fields is V gene, J gene, CDR3 protein.

TRBV4-2,TRBJ1-2,CASSQAEIELGGYTF
TRBV28,TRBJ2-1,CAGSSGTGKFF
TRBV10-1,TRBJ1-1,CASSDAGWATEAFF
TRBV5-6,TRBJ1-5,CASSRSGRGNQPQHF
TRBV27,TRBJ1-2,CASSSTGDSGYTF
TRBV7-7,TRBJ2-1,CASSFTGGIGNEQFF
TRBV2,TRBJ1-5,CASSVGQGYSNQPQHF
TRBV27,TRBJ2-7,CASPESEPYEQYF
TRBV10-1,TRBJ1-2,CASSESRAGGYTF
TRBV27,TRBJ1-1,CASIGRSIPPEAFF
TRBV2,TRBJ2-1,CASRPGEKNNEQFF
TRBV5-1,TRBJ1-5,CASSLVGDRGGRSNQPQHF
TRBV29-1,TRBJ2-5,CSVAGTSGGRQETQYF
TRBV29-1,TRBJ2-7,CSVEDGDRGKYEQYF
TRBV6-6,TRBJ2-2,CASRGGLGGELFF
TRBV7-9,TRBJ2-7,CASSTGLMDSYEQYF
TRBV7-3,TRBJ2-1,CASSLLRTGGDNEQFF
TRBV7-9,TRBJ2-2,CSSSSHNAGELFF
TRBV30,TRBJ1-5,CAWSVRGRGSFVQPQHF
TRBV9,TRBJ1-3,CASSVYYRASAGNTIYF
TRBV6-5,TRBJ2-1,CASHLREEQFF
TRBV7-2,TRBJ2-7,CASSQPRASGAGEQYF
TRBV7-8,TRBJ1-5,CASSWGTANVVGNQPQHF